This T cell receptor beta chain derives from a study of cytomegalovirus exposure and HLA in healthy donors (dated 2017 in TCRdb). Study-wide context: According to an earlier analysis of several hundred of the donors, about 180 million T cells yielded 117 million unique TCR beta sequences and less than 300 Gb of sequence data. Roughly 310 gigabases of sequencing data and approximately 80 million unique TCR sequences were included in an early release covering 500 to 750 HLA-typed donors. Among the roughly 390 genotyped donors, about 83% belonged to the genetic ancestry cluster associated with self-reported Caucasian donors. The study was designed to test whether signatures of past pathogen exposure could be identified by cataloging public T cell receptors. The study profiled the T cell repertoires of hundreds of subjects by immunosequencing and related them to cytomegalovirus serostatus. A separate validation cohort of more than 100 different subjects was used in addition to the 666-subject first cohort. The study combined high-throughput TCR immunosequencing, statistical association of individual TCRs with disease status, and machine learning to predict cytomegalovirus infection status. To study patterns of TCR occurrence, a later analysis re-analyzed previously published TCR beta repertoires from several hundred donors and added high-resolution HLA genotyping. Rather than using new phenotypic data, the later analysis identified candidate immune exposures from TCR beta sequences and from how often those sequences occurred across donors. In an earlier analysis of roughly 540 of the donors, high-throughput TCR beta sequencing was used to judge whether each TCR beta V gene segment behaved as functional or pseudogenic. Alongside the repertoire data, information on donor age, sex, ethnicity and CMV serostatus was compiled. A later genetic analysis used genome-wide SNP genotypes for about three fifths of the 666 donors, treating that subset as a discovery cohort. All discovery cohort repertoires had been generated using a single sequencing platform. Class I and class II HLA loci were covered by the typing at four-digit resolution. The number of donors typed differed by locus, with about 629-640 for A, B, C, DRB1 and DQB1, 522 for DQA1, about 610 for DPA1, and approximately 470 for DPB1. Several DR-DQ haplotypes were handled as single units for association and clustering because linkage in the cohort was strong. On average, roughly 250,000 unique TCR beta nucleotide sequences were sequenced per donor among 350 to 400 genotyped donors of the cohort, with 15% to 20% of those sequences being non-productive.

In total, approximately 690 healthy bone marrow donors made up the cohort. Cohort members were all nominally healthy when sampled, although unrecorded immune exposures were likely present. The donor tested CMV seropositive, placing the donor among the roughly 300 seropositive members of the cohort. Every donor gave a peripheral blood sample, and the peripheral blood mononuclear cells from that sample were used for TCR beta sequencing. The Qiagen DNeasy Blood Extraction Kit was used to extract genomic DNA from the blood cell samples. This clone has more than one count but fewer than ten. No cognate antigen has been identified for it. Base qualities are missing; no much larger clone stands one base away. CDR1 SGHNT and CDR2 YYREEE are derived from the germline V gene (reference sequence). CDR3 length: 14 amino acids, cysteine to phenylalanine. Left in the record is the CDR3 DNA by itself, 42 bases read in frame from the first base. Trimming leaves V shorter by 4 bases and J shorter by 3 bases, with the junction holding 7 bases beyond the gene matches.

Library preparation was by the immunoSEQ multiplex PCR assay. A mixture of 60 forward primers for TCR Vbeta segments and 13 reverse primers for TCR Jbeta segments was used in the multiplex PCR. A multiplex PCR assay on genomic DNA amplified the CDR3 region of rearranged TCR beta genes. Amplified TCR beta libraries were sequenced as 87-base-pair reads on the Illumina HiSeq System. The authors' pipeline ran thus. Across the roughly 670 repertoires, a later analysis counted tens of millions of unique TCR beta chains, around 11 million of which were shared by at least two donors. Raw reads were error-corrected and collapsed into unique sequences by a nearest-neighbor algorithm in which closely related sequences were merged to remove PCR and sequencing errors. V, D and J gene segments were assigned by aligning CDR3 sequences to IMGT reference sequences. Each retained sequence needed at least a six-nucleotide match to both a V gene segment and a J gene segment. A rearrangement was called productive if the CDR3 had no stop codons and remained in frame with V and J, and every other rearrangement was called non-productive. CDR3 was defined according to IMGT convention as the region running from the second conserved V-encoded cysteine to the conserved J-encoded phenylalanine. The earlier analysis of about 590 of the donors excluded sequences that lacked an unambiguous match to a single V gene segment. An earlier analysis of some 610 of the donors called V segments functional above 56.7% productive rearrangements and segregating when the between-donor standard deviation exceeded 5%. A statistical classification framework was built for diagnosing cytomegalovirus status from the catalog of TCR beta chain sequences. In a later analysis, TCR nucleotide sequences were compared against IMGT/GENE-DB human TR gene sequences so that V and J genes could be assigned. Using the TCRdist pipeline, a later analysis assigned CDR3 sequences along with most-parsimonious VDJ recombination scenarios. In a later analysis, each TCR beta chain was defined by its CDR3 amino acid sequence together with its V-gene family, and reads without a unique V-gene family were excluded. A later analysis removed several hundred highly shared, low-generation-probability nucleotide sequences to deal with suspected cross-contamination and a sequencing artifact. In a later analysis, a clonal expansion index was calculated for each public chain from normalized within-repertoire ranks of inferred template counts. In a later analysis, generation probabilities were computed using a VDJ recombination model fitted to out-of-frame rearrangements, and the results were checked against IGoR. In a later analysis, TCR-TCR, TCR-HLA and TCR-CMV co-occurrence was scored with hypergeometric tests, and a repertoire-size bias correction was applied to TCR pairs. To estimate false discovery rates, a later analysis permuted the HLA or CMV assignments 20 times. In a later analysis, co-occurring TCRs were grouped with DBSCAN, and TCRdist sequence similarity was added when clustering was performed within HLA-allele-positive subsets. Repertoires with fewer than 30,000 or more than 120,000 public chains, plus five repertoires with anomalous nucleotide sharing, were excluded from co-occurrence clustering. In TCRdb, the immuneACCESS table is reduced to in-frame sequences with V and J assigned. These tables do not hold every clone; where another copy was compared, an unresolved V gene accounts for under half, and the others remain unexplained. Clonal size and the V and J genes are those of that table, whereas D and trimming came from the DNA. The sample contains about 93,000 clones, 65% of them found a single time. Jointly, the top ten make up over 5% of the sample.

Findings and caveats that apply to the study as a whole: For the cohort, immune exposure information was limited to CMV serostatus. This cohort had only TCR beta chains sequenced, and the lack of alpha or paired-chain data limited which features could be detected. A few of the identified cytomegalovirus-associated TCR beta chains were confirmed in vitro to be specific for cytomegalovirus antigens. Because counts were too low, about 15 rarely observed V segments, including chromosome 9 orphons, were left out of the earlier analysis of several hundred of the donors. Because HLA typing was unavailable for some donors at each locus, only the typed subset was used in association tests. According to a later analysis, most CMV-associated TCR beta chains appeared to be HLA-restricted, and the HLA associations seemed to be driven largely by CMV exposure. In an earlier analysis of several hundred of the donors, most TCR beta V segments were observed in productive rearrangements about 87% or about 30% of the time, broadly matching IMGT annotations. While some public TCRs were present in many individuals, most TCR sequences turned up only very rarely across donors. In a later genetic analysis, fewer N-insertions in productive TCRs were reported among donors in an Asian-associated ancestry cluster than the roughly 700-donor mean. A further reported finding was that TCR beta sequences accurately predicted the HLA-A and HLA-B alleles for most subjects in the first cohort. Several of the top co-occurrence clusters appeared to be linked to parvovirus B19, influenza, CMV and Epstein-Barr virus, according to a later analysis. When HLA alleles, especially DR and DQ, strongly co-occurred, TCR associations were difficult to assign to individual alleles. A group of highly shared sequence variants was considered likely to be a technical artifact of the sequencing pipeline. According to a later analysis, TCR association rates differed among HLA loci, with DRB1 alleles showing the most associated TCRs and HLA-C alleles showing the fewest. Correlated functional status among segregating V segments might reflect linkage disequilibrium, but an unknown experimental factor could not be ruled out. In a later analysis, HLA-associated TCR beta chains were found to be more clonally expanded and to have lower generation probabilities than equally common non-associated chains. The authors suggested that the approach could potentially be generalized to other disease states and immunological phenotypes. The study gave a list of about 170 TCR beta chains associated with cytomegalovirus. An association between a missense DCLRE1C variant and V-gene and J-gene trimming of TCR beta chains was found in a later genetic analysis and replicated in an independent cohort. Presence/absence analyses assumed roughly uniform sequencing depth across donors, an assumption that may not hold. At a false discovery rate of 0.05, a later analysis linked approximately 18,000 TCR beta sequences to specific HLA alleles. The classifier was reported to diagnose cytomegalovirus status with high specificity and sensitivity in both the original cohort and the validation cohort. Because the 87-base-pair reads could not distinguish some IMGT-functional V segments, including TRBV6-2 and TRBV6-3, those segments were excluded.

Input material: PBMCs. The rearrangement joined TRBV5-4 to TRBJ2-7; the junction holds 7 bases that match TRBD2. The sequence derives from a boy younger than 18 in good health and CMV-seropositive. In nucleotides, the sequence is TGTGCCAGCAGCCCCAGCGGGGTAGGCTACGAGCAGTACTTC. The translation is CASSPSGVGYEQYF.